This T cell receptor beta chain was documented in a study of radiotherapy plus CTLA-4 blockade in lung cancer. Study overall: With 31% of patients having disease control, objective responses were seen in 15% to 20%. The study, taken as a whole, reports: In blood, after radiotherapy plus ipilimumab, tumor-derived TCR clones expanded.

The CDR3 covers 15 residues. From germline, CDR1 is KGHSH and CDR2 LQKENI. V dropped 2 bases and J dropped 7; count of bases not matched to a gene: 5. Focal radiation plus CTLA-4 blockade with ipilimumab was given to patients with chemo-refractory metastatic non-small-cell lung cancer. This table comes from immunoSEQ multiplex PCR, and its TCRdb copy is limited to in-frame clones, with some not included. The table shows fewer than 85,000 clones, with around 90% occurring only once. With regard to this clone: Its antigen remains unidentified.

The chain is built from TRBV18 and TRBJ1-6, with 7 bases lining up with TRBD1. The receptor comes from a human donor with non-small cell lung cancer who had stable disease on radiotherapy plus ipilimumab. The material was peripheral blood, obtained from a patient treated with radiotherapy plus ipilimumab. The CDR3 sequence: CASSPSQGRNSPLHF. The DNA of the CDR3 is TGTGCCAGCTCACCATCACAGGGGAGGAATTCACCCCTCCACTTT.